This TCR beta chain was observed in a study of blood T cell repertoires in COVID-19. On the study more broadly: T cells, B-cell-depleted T cells, or PBMCs provided the cDNA or gDNA that served as material.

Germline CDR1 is SNHLY and CDR2 is FYNNEI. The V gene end was trimmed by 5 bases and the J gene end by 3 bases; junction bases not matched to a gene: 3. The CDR3 is 13 amino acids. Cohort placement rested on clinical history that participants reported themselves. Recovered status applied to Cohort 3 donors who had two consecutive negative PCRs. It also applied to those with clearance or with symptom resolution. Authors' analysis steps: Counts of nucleated cells, estimated from reference gene primer amplification, were obtained. TCRdb's copy holds only in-frame clones and misses some; the assay was immunoSEQ multiplex PCR. The V and J calls and clone size were taken over from that table, and D and trimming were inferred from the DNA. This table has some 490,000 clones, less than 90% appearing once.

The receptor's source is a woman aged 55-75 years who had recovered from COVID-19. V usage is TRBV2 and J usage is TRBJ2-5, with 7 nucleotides matching TRBD1. Sequenced material: PBMCs or T cells enriched from blood (not recorded which). CDR3 amino acids: CASSHDREETQYF. CDR3 nucleotides: TGTGCCAGCAGTCACGACAGGGAAGAGACCCAGTACTTC.